Described below is a single T cell receptor (beta chain) sequence and its context. Its antigen is unidentified. Repertoires were sampled repeatedly during chemoradiotherapy. The sample is drawn from a study of chemoradiotherapy in HPV16-positive cancers. About the study: Candidate HPV-specific T-cell clones and common TCR motifs came from functional assays in two HPV16-positive patients. Study findings and constraints: Candidate HPV-specific clones and E7-related TCR motifs grew in tumor during treatment. In HPV16-positive patients, HPV-responsive T-cell expansion tracked better recurrence-free survival.

The germline V gene has CDR1 LGHNA and CDR2 YSLEER. This CDR3 has 13 amino acids. The V and J ends lost 4 bases and 0 bases respectively, with 6 bases between them. Using immunoSEQ multiplex PCR, the repertoire was profiled, and TCRdb retains in-frame clones only, with some absent. This sample has under 25,000 clones; 75% to 90% occur once, and the top ten carry approximately 3.5%. The chain combines TRBV4-3 with TRBJ1-2, with unresolved D. This receptor was obtained from a human donor with HPV-associated anogenital cancer. The material was blood, obtained from a patient who underwent chemoradiotherapy. CDR3 sequence: CASSPLANYGYTF. The CDR3 DNA follows: TGCGCCAGCAGCCCCCTAGCTAACTATGGCTACACCTTC.